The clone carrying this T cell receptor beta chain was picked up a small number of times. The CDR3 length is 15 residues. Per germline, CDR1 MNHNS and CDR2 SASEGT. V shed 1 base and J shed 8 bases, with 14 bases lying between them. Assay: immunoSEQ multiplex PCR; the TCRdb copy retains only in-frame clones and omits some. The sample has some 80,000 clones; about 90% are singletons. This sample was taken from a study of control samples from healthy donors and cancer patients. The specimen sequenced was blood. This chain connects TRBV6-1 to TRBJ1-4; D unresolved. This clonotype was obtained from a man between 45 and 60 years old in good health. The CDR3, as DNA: TGTGCCAGCAGTGAAGGAAACGGCGTAGGGGAAAAACTGTTTTTT. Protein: CASSEGNGVGEKLFF.